These T cell receptor beta chains were read from a single sample in a study of early T cells in non-severe SARS-CoV-2 infection. MiXCR, run by TCRdb on the 5' RACE reads, gives a single entry per CDR3 protein. The table shows 80,000 to 95,000 distinct CDR3 sequences, with around 16% occurring only once. The sequences come from whole blood, collected at baseline. These receptor sequences come from an adult who was a healthcare worker with PCR-confirmed SARS-CoV-2 infection or an uninfected control (not recorded which). CDR3s include the opening cysteine and the closing phenylalanine or tryptophan. Each record gives: V gene, J gene, clone size, D gene, CDR3 protein, CDR3 DNA. D genes are given only for firm matches. Size is stated for part of the rows, as once, few or many counts, or as a class when the clone is expanded.

>TRBV11-2|TRBJ2-5|.|TRBD2
CASSFHLAGGRETQYF
TGTGCCAGCAGCTTTCACCTAGCGGGAGGGCGGGAGACCCAGTACTTC
>TRBV30|TRBJ2-1|many|TRBD2
CAWVAGGVNEQFF
TGTGCCTGGGTAGCGGGAGGGGTCAATGAGCAGTTCTTC
>TRBV12-3/TRBV12-4|TRBJ1-5|few|.
CASSGGAGSSSYQPQHF
TGTGCCAGCAGTGGAGGGGCAGGGTCCTCCTCATATCAGCCCCAGCATTTT
>TRBV2|TRBJ2-7|few|.
CASSEVPGDDEQYF
TGTGCCAGCAGTGAGGTGCCAGGGGACGACGAGCAGTACTTC
>TRBV28|TRBJ2-3|.|.
CASKSSPTDTQYF
TGTGCCAGCAAATCGAGTCCGACAGATACGCAGTATTTT
>TRBV7-2|TRBJ1-6|few|.
CASSPQVQVRSPLHF
TGTGCCAGCAGCCCCCAAGTACAGGTGCGATCACCCCTCCACTTT
>TRBV6-1|TRBJ2-7|few|TRBD2
CASSYGGNYEQYF
TGTGCCAGCAGCTACGGGGGGAACTACGAGCAGTACTTC
>TRBV6-2/TRBV6-3|TRBJ2-2|.|TRBD2
CASSYPASGTYTGELFF
TGTGCCAGCAGTTACCCGGCTAGCGGGACGTACACCGGGGAGCTGTTTTTT
>TRBV9|TRBJ2-1|few|TRBD2
CASSVEAGGNEQFF
TGTGCCAGCAGCGTAGAAGCGGGGGGTAATGAGCAGTTCTTC
>TRBV12-3/TRBV12-4|TRBJ1-2|.|.
CASSFSRQYGYTF
TGTGCCAGCAGTTTCTCCAGACAATATGGCTACACCTTC
>TRBV5-4|TRBJ2-5|many|.
CASNYQGETQYF
TGTGCCAGCAATTACCAGGGAGAGACCCAGTACTTC
>TRBV20-1|TRBJ2-7|many|TRBD2
CSARGRASYEQYF
TGCAGTGCTAGGGGGAGGGCATCCTACGAGCAGTACTTC
>TRBV7-2|TRBJ1-2|many|TRBD1
CASSPRGQGRGYTF
TGTGCCAGCAGCCCCAGAGGACAGGGACGCGGCTACACCTTC
>TRBV9|TRBJ2-7|few|TRBD1
CASSGGTAEQYF
TGTGCCAGCAGCGGAGGGACAGCCGAGCAGTACTTC
>TRBV11-2|TRBJ1-4|.|TRBD1
CASSLAGQGNEKLFF
TGTGCCAGCAGCTTAGCGGGACAGGGTAATGAAAAACTGTTTTTT
>TRBV7-2|TRBJ2-7|.|.
CASSLERSPSYEQYF
TGTGCCAGCAGCTTAGAGCGGTCACCTTCCTACGAGCAGTACTTC
>TRBV7-2|TRBJ2-3|few|.
CASSSQQGPDTQYF
TGTGCCAGCAGCTCCCAACAGGGCCCAGATACGCAGTATTTT
>TRBV11-2|TRBJ2-2|many|TRBD1
CASSRQGAGTGELFF
TGTGCCAGCAGCCGACAGGGGGCAGGAACCGGGGAGCTGTTTTTT
>TRBV6-6|TRBJ2-1|few|.
CASSPLGINEQFF
TGTGCCAGCAGTCCCCTGGGGATCAATGAGCAGTTCTTC
>TRBV20-1|TRBJ2-3|few|.
CSAEIDTQYF
TGCAGTGCGGAGATTGATACGCAGTATTTT
>TRBV28|TRBJ2-7|.|.
CASSLAALRGSHEQYF
TGTGCCAGCAGTTTGGCCGCCTTGAGAGGTTCTCACGAGCAGTACTTC
>TRBV6-1|TRBJ2-4|.|.
CASSDLAKNIQYF
TGTGCCAGCAGTGATTTAGCCAAAAACATTCAGTACTTC
>TRBV28|TRBJ2-7|few|.
CASSSSGQGSSEQYF
.
>TRBV4-1|TRBJ2-3|many|.
CASSQETTYTQYF
TGCGCCAGCAGCCAAGAGACTACTTATACGCAGTATTTT
>TRBV10-3|TRBJ2-4|few|TRBD2
CAISETPWVAGVSKNIQYF
TGTGCCATCAGTGAGACCCCTTGGGTAGCGGGAGTATCCAAAAACATTCAGTACTTC
>TRBV20-1|TRBJ2-7|few|.
CSARYDLIEQYF
TGCAGTGCTCGCTACGATCTCATCGAGCAGTACTTC
>TRBV28|TRBJ2-3|.|.
CASSFLGTDTQYF
TGTGCCAGCAGTTTCTTAGGCACAGATACGCAGTATTTT
>TRBV27|TRBJ2-1|many|.
CASSFGATYNEQFF
TGTGCCAGCAGTTTCGGGGCCACCTACAATGAGCAGTTCTTC
>TRBV5-1|TRBJ2-5|few|.
CASSIRGDYQETQYF
TGCGCCAGCAGCATACGCGGGGACTACCAAGAGACCCAGTACTTC
>TRBV28|TRBJ1-6|few|.
CASGVLSNSPLHF
TGTGCCAGCGGGGTGCTAAGTAATTCACCCCTCCACTTT
>TRBV7-2|TRBJ2-7|many|.
CASSAFRGEQYF
TGTGCCAGCAGCGCATTTAGAGGGGAGCAGTACTTC
>TRBV7-9|TRBJ2-3|many|.
CASSSSGPDTQYF
TGTGCCAGCAGCTCTTCAGGGCCAGATACGCAGTATTTT
>TRBV15|TRBJ1-5|.|.
CATSLLAGDQPQQF
TGTGCCACCAGCTTATTGGCGGGGGACCAGCCCCAGCAATTT
>TRBV7-8|TRBJ2-5|many|.
CASRQTGTPRETQYF
TGTGCCAGCAGACAAACCGGGACACCCAGGGAGACCCAGTACTTC
>TRBV6-1|TRBJ2-2|.|.
CASSEVGNTGELFF
TGTGCCAGCAGTGAAGTTGGGAACACCGGGGAGCTGTTTTTT
>TRBV12-3/TRBV12-4|TRBJ2-5|.|TRBD1
CASSPTGGEQETQYF
TGTGCCAGCAGCCCAACAGGGGGCGAGCAAGAGACCCAGTACTTC
>TRBV27|TRBJ2-7|.|TRBD1
CASSFRRTGQGEQYF
TGTGCCAGCAGTTTTAGGCGGACAGGGCAGGGCGAGCAGTACTTC